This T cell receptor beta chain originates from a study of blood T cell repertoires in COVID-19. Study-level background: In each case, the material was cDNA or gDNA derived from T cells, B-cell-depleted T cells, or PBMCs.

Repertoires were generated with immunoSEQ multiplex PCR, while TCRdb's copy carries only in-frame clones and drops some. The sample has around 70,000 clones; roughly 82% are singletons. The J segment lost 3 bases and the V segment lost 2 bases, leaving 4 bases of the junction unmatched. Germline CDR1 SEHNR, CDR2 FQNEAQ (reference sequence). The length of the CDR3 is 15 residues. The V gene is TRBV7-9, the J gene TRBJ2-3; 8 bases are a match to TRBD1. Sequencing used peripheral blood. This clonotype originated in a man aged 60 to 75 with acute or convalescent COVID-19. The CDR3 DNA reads TGTGCCAGCAGCTTAACCGGACAGGGTACAGATACGCAGTATTTT. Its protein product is CASSLTGQGTDTQYF.